This is a list of T cell receptor beta chains from one sample in a study of post-analysis software for immune sequencing data. One entry per CDR3 protein, called by TCRdb with MiXCR from the PCR reads. The table includes about 770,000 distinct CDR3 sequences, approximately 44% detected once. Sample: blood. These receptor sequences come from a girl aged 10 to 17 with multiple sclerosis. Both conserved end residues are part of each CDR3. The order of the fields is V gene, clone size, J gene, D gene, CDR3 DNA, CDR3 protein. The D gene is left open where the match is weak. A clone size is listed for some rows: how often the clone was seen (once, few, many), or a class if it is expanded.

>TRBV29-1|few|TRBJ2-1|.
TGCAGCGTTGCTGCCTACGTAGGGCGGGGTGAGCAGTTCTTC
CSVAAYVGRGEQFF
>TRBV12-3/TRBV12-4|.|TRBJ1-2|.
TGTGCCAGCAGTCCAACTAGGTTGGGGGCCTGGTATGGCTACACCTTC
CASSPTRLGAWYGYTF
>TRBV25-1|.|TRBJ2-1|.
TGTGCCAGCAGTGAGGCCCGAGTGGGTGATGAGCAGTTCTTC
CASSEARVGDEQFF
>TRBV15|.|TRBJ2-1|TRBD2
TGTGCCACCAGCAGAGGGCTAGCGGGAAATTACAATGAGCAGTTCTTC
CATSRGLAGNYNEQFF
>TRBV20-1|few|TRBJ1-2|.
TGCAGTGCTAGAGATAAGGGCAGTTCCTATGGCTACACCTTC
CSARDKGSSYGYTF
>TRBV3-1|many|TRBJ2-7|.
TGTGCCAGCAGCCCCAGAGTCTCCTACGAGCAGTACTTC
CASSPRVSYEQYF
>TRBV28|few|TRBJ2-7|.
TGTGCCAGCAGTTTGTATTACGAGCAGTACTTC
CASSLYYEQYF
>TRBV12-3/TRBV12-4|once|TRBJ2-2|.
TGTGCCAGCAGAGAGGGGTCCGCCGGGGAGCTGTTTTTT
CASREGSAGELFF
>TRBV6-5|few|TRBJ1-5|.
TGTGCCAGCAGTTACGATCGGACCCTGGCCCAGCATTTT
CASSYDRTLAQHF
>TRBV15|few|TRBJ2-1|TRBD2
TGTGCCACCAGCAGGACGGGGCTAGCGGGAGTCGGACAGTTCTTC
CATSRTGLAGVGQFF
>TRBV7-2|few|TRBJ2-7|TRBD2
TGTGCCAGCAGCGCCGGGAGCGGGAGGGGGTCCTACGAGCAGTACTTC
CASSAGSGRGSYEQYF
>TRBV7-2|few|TRBJ2-7|TRBD1
TGTGCCAGCAGCCAACGGGACAGGAACTACGAGCAGTACTTC
CASSQRDRNYEQYF
>TRBV9|many|TRBJ2-3|TRBD2
TGTGCCAGCAGCGAGGGACTAGCGGGAGGTCGGTATTTT
CASSEGLAGGRYF
>TRBV10-3|.|TRBJ2-3|.
TGTGCCATCAGTGAGGGAGCTTTTGCAGATACGCAGTATTTT
CAISEGAFADTQYF
>TRBV20-1|.|TRBJ2-6|.
TGCAGTGCTCTAGTCTCTGGGGCCAACGTCCCGACTTTC
CSALVSGANVPTF
>TRBV3-1|.|TRBJ2-3|TRBD2
TGTGCCAGCAGCCACCCGTCACTAGCGGGGACAGATACGCAGTATTTT
CASSHPSLAGTDTQYF
>TRBV12-3/TRBV12-4|.|TRBJ2-7|TRBD2
TGTGCCAGCAGTTTAGGCCGGACTAGTCGCCACGAGCAGTACTTC
CASSLGRTSRHEQYF
>TRBV27|few|TRBJ1-2|TRBD1
TGTGCCAGCAGTTTAACGGTTACAGGGGCTGGCTACACCTTC
CASSLTVTGAGYTF
>TRBV2|.|TRBJ2-6|.
TGTGCCAGCAGAACCCAGGGGACTGGGGCCAACGTCCTGACTTTC
CASRTQGTGANVLTF
>TRBV2|once|TRBJ2-1|TRBD2
TGTGCCAGCGCAAAAGGACTAGCGGGAGATGAGCAGTTCTTC
CASAKGLAGDEQFF
>TRBV7-2|.|TRBJ1-5|TRBD1
TGTGCCAGCAGCTTAGTTGGGACAGGTCCCGGGGGGAATCAGCCCCAGCATTTT
CASSLVGTGPGGNQPQHF
>TRBV29-1|few|TRBJ2-5|.
TGCAGCGTCGGGAGAACCGGGGTGGGGGAGACCCAGTACTTC
CSVGRTGVGETQYF
>TRBV7-2|.|TRBJ1-2|TRBD1
TGTGCCAGCAGCAAAGAGACAGGGACCTATAACTATGGCTACACCTTC
CASSKETGTYNYGYTF
>TRBV10-2|few|TRBJ2-5|.
TGCGCCAGCGGAGAGGGTGCAGAGACCCAGTACTTC
CASGEGAETQYF
>TRBV7-8|.|TRBJ2-7|TRBD1
TGTGCCAGCAGCTTTGGGGGACAGGGGGACTACGAGCAGTACTTC
CASSFGGQGDYEQYF
>TRBV7-8|.|TRBJ2-3|TRBD2
TGTGCCAGCAGCTTGATCGTAGCTAGCGGGAAGCGGCAGTATTTT
CASSLIVASGKRQYF